One T cell receptor beta chain is described in this entry. Its specificity is unknown. Per the germline V gene, CDR1 is SGHDT and CDR2 is YYEEEE. V lost 5 bases and J lost 0, with 15 bases in between. The length of the CDR3 is 16 residues. These data originate in a study of cytomegalovirus exposure and HLA in healthy donors. On the study more broadly: The 120 validation repertoires used the same platform as the 550 to 700 first-cohort repertoires (as reported by a later analysis). Study-wide points: Despite most TCR sequences being rare, some public TCRs occurred in many donors. The authors listed 164 TCR beta chains as cytomegalovirus-associated.

Produced via immunoSEQ multiplex PCR; TCRdb's table is partial and in-frame only. The table lists some 200,000 clones, 86% of them singletons. The study drew the donors from its roughly 120-subject validation cohort, separate from the approximately 700-subject first cohort. The sequenced material came from PBMCs. The clonotype comes from a man between 25 and 39 years old in good health and CMV-seropositive. J is TRBJ1-3 and V is TRBV5-6, with D perhaps TRBD1 (5 bases). Here the CDR3 DNA reads TGTGCCAGCAGGGCCTATGACAGAGACTCTGGAAACACCATATATTTT. Translation: CASRAYDRDSGNTIYF.